This entry lists 20 T cell receptor beta chains sequenced from one sample in a study of blood T cell repertoires in COVID-19. Some clones are missing from TCRdb's copy, which holds only in-frame ones; the method was immunoSEQ multiplex PCR. The repertoire has just over 90,000 clones, about 80% of them found once; the top ten carry around 7%. Material: peripheral blood. All receptors come from a man aged 65-85 years with acute or convalescent COVID-19.

The genes are TRBV5-1 and TRBJ2-3, with D perhaps matching TRBD2 (5 bases). Looked up from germline, CDR1 is SGHRS and CDR2 is YFSETQ. This CDR3 has 11 amino acids. Trimming removed 0 bases at V and 10 bases at J, with 6 bases between. CDR3 DNA: TGCGCCAGCAGCTTGGGGGGAGCGCAGTATTTT. This codes for CASSLGGAQYF.

V gene TRBV9 combines with J gene TRBJ2-1; D call uncertain. The V gene lost 4 bases and the J gene lost 4 bases, with 12 bases spanning the gap. Germline loops: CDR1 SGDLS, CDR2 YYNGEE. The length of the CDR3 is 14 residues. The CDR3 protein is CASSPPGLYNEQFF. In DNA, the CDR3 is TGTGCCAGCAGCCCTCCCGGTTTATACAATGAGCAGTTCTTC.

V and J are TRBV2 and TRBJ2-1; 9 bases fit TRBD1. CDR3 size: 15 residues. Looked up from germline, CDR1 is SNHLY and CDR2 is FYNNEI. The trim removed 0 bases at V and 6 bases at J, leaving 3 bases unmatched. As DNA, the CDR3 is TGTGCCAGCAGTGAAGCGACAGGGGGTCTCAATGAGCAGTTCTTC. Protein sequence: CASSEATGGLNEQFF. The variable domain in full, completed from reference TRBV2 and TRBJ2-1, reads EPEVTQTPSHQVTQMGQEVILRCVPISNHLYFYWYRQILGQKVEFLVSFYNNEISEKSEIFDDQFSVERPDGSNFTLKIRSTKLEDSAMYFCASSEATGGLNEQFFGPGTRLTVL.

The chain recombines TRBV5-1 with TRBJ2-7; D possibly corresponds to TRBD1 (5 bases). In germline, CDR1 is SGHRS, CDR2 YFSETQ. The CDR3 runs to 15 residues. Trimming removed 4 bases from V and 5 bases from J, with 19 bases in between. CDR3 amino acids: CASSPDGAGLDEQYF. The CDR3 DNA sequence: TGCGCCAGCAGCCCGGATGGGGCAGGCCTCGACGAGCAGTACTTC. The full variable domain, completed using reference TRBV5-1 and TRBJ2-7, is KAGVTQTPRYLIKTRGQQVTLSCSPISGHRSVSWYQQTPGQGLQFLFEYFSETQRNKGNFPGRFSGRQFSNSRSEMNVSTLELGDSALYLCASSPDGAGLDEQYFGPGTRLTVT.

V is TRBV18 and J is TRBJ1-1; D call uncertain. The germline V gene encodes CDR1 KGHSH and CDR2 LQKENI. The CDR3 has 11 residues. Deletions cut 6 bases from V and 2 bases from J, with 4 bases between. CDR3 amino acids: CASSPNTEAFF. The CDR3 region has the DNA TGTGCCAGCTCCCCTAACACTGAAGCTTTCTTT.

This rearrangement joins TRBV15 to TRBJ2-7; 7 nucleotides match TRBD2. V dropped 4 bases and J dropped 6; count of bases not matched to a gene: 9. CDR1 LNHNV and CDR2 YYDKDF come from the germline V gene (reference sequence). The CDR3 extends over 14 amino acids. In nucleotides, the CDR3 is TGTGCCACCAGCACAGGACTAGTTAGTCCCGAGCAGTACTTC. Encoded protein: CATSTGLVSPEQYF. The full variable domain, rest sourced from reference TRBV15 and TRBJ2-7, is DAMVIQNPRYQVTQFGKPVTLSCSQTLNHNVMYWYQQKSSQAPKLLFHYYDKDFNNEADTPDNFQSRRPNTSFCFLDIRSPGLGDTAMYLCATSTGLVSPEQYFGPGTRLTVT.

The rearrangement joins TRBV3-1 (or the pseudogene TRBV3-2) to TRBJ1-1, with 9 bases lining up with TRBD1. The V gene end was trimmed by 6 bases and the J gene end by 1 base; junction bases not matched to a gene: 9. Germline V CDR1 and CDR2: LGHDT, YNNKEL (reference sequence). CDR3 length: 16 amino acids. CDR3 residues: CASSRSSGQGNTEAFF. The CDR3, as DNA: TGTGCCAGCAGTCGAAGTTCGGGACAGGGGAACACTGAAGCTTTCTTT.

The chain has TRBV18 and TRBJ1-4, with no clear D. The CDR3 sequence is 14 residues long. Germline assignment: CDR1 KGHSH and CDR2 LQKENI. The ends were cut back, 4 bases at V and 3 bases at J, with 9 bases in the middle. This chain's CDR3 is CASSQQSANEKLFF. In DNA, the CDR3 is TGTGCCAGCTCACAACAGTCGGCTAATGAAAAACTGTTTTTT. Together with reference TRBV18 and TRBJ1-4, the CDR3 gives the full variable domain: NAGVMQNPRHLVRRRGQEARLRCSPMKGHSHVYWYRQLPEEGLKFMVYLQKENIIDESGMPKERFSAEFPKEGPSILRIQQVVRGDSAAYFCASSQQSANEKLFFGSGTQLSVL.

The chain carries TRBV5-1 and TRBJ1-2; no reliable D call. V was pared by 4 bases and J by 2 bases, with 9 bases between. The CDR3 is 13 amino acids. The germline V gene has CDR1 SGHRS and CDR2 YFSETQ. CDR3 sequence reads: CASSPGGNYGYTF. In DNA form, the CDR3 reads TGCGCCAGCAGCCCCGGCGGGAACTATGGCTACACCTTC.

The J gene is TRBJ2-2, the V gene TRBV10-2; possibly TRBD1 for D (5 bases). CDR1 and CDR2 (germline): WSHSY, SAAADI. The CDR3 consists of 15 residues. V gave up 2 bases and J gave up 6 bases, with 13 bases separating them. Written as DNA, the CDR3 is TGCGCCAGCAGTGAGATCAGGGTCCCCTCCGGGGAGCTGTTTTTT. Its protein is CASSEIRVPSGELFF.

This sequence joins TRBV7-8 and TRBJ2-7; perhaps TRBD1 as D (6 bases). V lost 4 bases and J lost 4, with 11 bases in between. Germline V gene sequence: CDR1 SGHVS, CDR2 FQNEAQ. The CDR3 is made up of 13 amino acids. CDR3: CASSSRTVYEQYV. The CDR3 nucleotides read TGTGCCAGCAGCTCCCGGACAGTTTACGAGCAGTACGTC.

The J gene is TRBJ1-3, the V gene TRBV6-5; D not certain. V lost 4 bases, J lost 0 bases, and 13 bases lay in between. CDR1 MNHEY and CDR2 SVGAGI come from the germline V gene. The CDR3 has 16 amino acids. CDR3 amino acids: CASSSGGLLSGNTIYF. DNA for the CDR3: TGTGCCAGCAGTTCGGGTGGACTGCTCTCTGGAAACACCATATATTTT.

The genes are TRBV2 and TRBJ2-4; D is possibly TRBD1 (7 bases). V lost 6 bases to trimming and J lost 9 bases, with 18 bases between them. This CDR3 region has 14 residues. Germline-derived CDR1 and CDR2 are SNHLY and FYNNEI. This CDR3 is CASSLQGQGGIQYF. As DNA, the CDR3 is TGTGCCAGCAGCCTACAGGGCCAGGGGGGCATTCAGTACTTC. Full variable domain (outside the CDR3, taken from reference TRBV2 and TRBJ2-4): EPEVTQTPSHQVTQMGQEVILRCVPISNHLYFYWYRQILGQKVEFLVSFYNNEISEKSEIFDDQFSVERPDGSNFTLKIRSTKLEDSAMYFCASSLQGQGGIQYFGAGTRLSVL.

The CDR3 loop reads CASSSTGRNSNEKLFF. The CDR3 DNA follows: TGTGCCAGCAGTTCCACAGGGCGCAATTCGAATGAAAAACTGTTTTTT. This chain connects TRBV28 to TRBJ1-4; D may be TRBD1 (6 bases). The V gene's germline CDR1 is MDHEN and CDR2 SYDVKM. The CDR3 is made up of 16 amino acids. The V and J ends lost 4 bases and 5 bases respectively, with 17 bases between them.

This clone was seen only a few times. This sample also contains other DNA sequences that code for the same CDR3. V and J are TRBV5-6 and TRBJ2-7, with TRBD1 identical over 11 bases. The CDR3 contains 15 residues. CDR1 is SGHDT and CDR2 is YYEEEE in the germline V gene. V trimming: 2 bases; J trimming: 6 bases; junction bases outside the gene matches: 7. The CDR3 loop is CASSLRTGGQGEQYV. The CDR3 DNA reads as TGTGCCAGCAGCTTAAGGACAGGGGGCCAGGGCGAGCAGTACGTC.

This chain connects TRBV18 to TRBJ2-3, with TRBD1 as a possible D gene (5 bases). Germline V lookup: CDR1 KGHSH, CDR2 LQKENI. Trimming took 4 bases from V and 6 from J, leaving 14 bases between them. The length of the CDR3 is 14 residues. CDR3 in amino acids: CASSLTDLKDTQYF. The CDR3 DNA is TGTGCCAGCTCACTGACAGACCTCAAGGATACGCAGTATTTT.

The V gene is TRBV4-1, the J gene TRBJ2-5, with no clear D. This CDR3 comprises 13 residues. Trimming took 1 base from V and 4 from J, leaving 7 bases between them. The germline V gene encodes CDR1 MGHRA and CDR2 YSYEKL. The CDR3, as DNA: TGCGCCAGCAGCCAAGCTGGGCTAGAGACCCAGTACTTC. This translates into CASSQAGLETQYF.

The table lists this clone with a few counts. This chain uses TRBV28 with TRBJ1-4, with D possibly being TRBD1 (5 bases). From germline, CDR1 is MDHEN and CDR2 SYDVKM. The CDR3 has 13 residues. Trimming took 8 bases from V and 6 from J, leaving 13 bases between them. In nucleotides, the CDR3 is TGTGCCAGCGAACGCGGGGGAGATGAAAAACTGTTTTTT. Protein product: CASERGGDEKLFF.

The chain joins TRBV2 to TRBJ2-5; 9 bases line up with TRBD2. Germline CDR1 and CDR2: SNHLY and FYNNEI. The V segment lost 5 bases and the J segment 4 bases; nucleotides outside the gene matches: 11. The CDR3 is 16 amino acids. CDR3 in amino acids: CASSSSGRRTRETQYF. In DNA form, the CDR3 reads TGTGCCAGCAGTTCAAGCGGGAGGCGGACGAGAGAGACCCAGTACTTC.

This clone was seen a single time. This chain uses TRBV7-9 with TRBJ1-4; D not resolved. This CDR3 spans 14 amino acids. The V gene's germline CDR1 is SEHNR and CDR2 FQNEAQ (reference sequence). V lost 6 bases and J 6 bases, leaving 14 bases between the germline ends. This chain's CDR3 is CASSPGLRDEKLFF. The CDR3 coding sequence is TGTGCCAGCAGTCCTGGACTTCGGGATGAAAAACTGTTTTTT.